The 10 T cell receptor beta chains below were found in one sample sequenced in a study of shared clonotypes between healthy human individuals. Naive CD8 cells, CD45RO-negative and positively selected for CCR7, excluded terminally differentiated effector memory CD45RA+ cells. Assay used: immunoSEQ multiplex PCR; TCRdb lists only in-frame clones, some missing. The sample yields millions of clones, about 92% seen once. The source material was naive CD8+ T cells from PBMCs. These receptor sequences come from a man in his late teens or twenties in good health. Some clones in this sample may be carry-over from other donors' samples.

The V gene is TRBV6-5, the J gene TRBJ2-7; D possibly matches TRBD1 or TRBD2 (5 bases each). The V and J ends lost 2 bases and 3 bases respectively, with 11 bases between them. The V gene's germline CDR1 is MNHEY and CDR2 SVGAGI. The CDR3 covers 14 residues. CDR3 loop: CASSYDQGDYEQYF. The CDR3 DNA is TGTGCCAGCAGTTACGACCAGGGAGACTACGAGCAGTACTTC.

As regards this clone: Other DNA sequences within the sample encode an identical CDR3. The CDR3 here is CASSYRGNTEAFF. CDR3 DNA sequence: TGTGCCAGTTCCTACAGGGGGAACACTGAAGCTTTCTTT. The V call is TRBV19, the J call TRBJ1-1; TRBD1 aligns across 7 bases. The V gene's germline CDR1 is LNHDA and CDR2 SQIVND (reference sequence). The CDR3 runs to 13 residues. V was clipped by 8 bases and J by 1 base; unmatched bases: 4.

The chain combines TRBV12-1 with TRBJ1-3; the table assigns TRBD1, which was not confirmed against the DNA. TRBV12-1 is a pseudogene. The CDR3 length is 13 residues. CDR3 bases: TGTGCCAGCAGCACTGGACAGGGAAACACCATATATTTT. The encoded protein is CASSTGQGNTIYF.

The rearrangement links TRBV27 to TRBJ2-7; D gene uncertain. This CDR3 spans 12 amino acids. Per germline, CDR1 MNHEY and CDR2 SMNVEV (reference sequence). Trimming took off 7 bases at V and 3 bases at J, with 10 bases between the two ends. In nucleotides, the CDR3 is TGTGCCAGCATGAAGAGTAGCTACGAGCAGTACTTC. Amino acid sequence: CASMKSSYEQYF.

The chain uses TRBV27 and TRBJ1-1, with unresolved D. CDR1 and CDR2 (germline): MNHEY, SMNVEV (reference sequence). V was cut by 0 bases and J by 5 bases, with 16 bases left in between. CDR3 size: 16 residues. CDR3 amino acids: CASSLSTLVKKTEAFF. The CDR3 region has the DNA TGTGCCAGCAGTTTATCGACTCTAGTAAAAAAAACTGAAGCTTTCTTT.

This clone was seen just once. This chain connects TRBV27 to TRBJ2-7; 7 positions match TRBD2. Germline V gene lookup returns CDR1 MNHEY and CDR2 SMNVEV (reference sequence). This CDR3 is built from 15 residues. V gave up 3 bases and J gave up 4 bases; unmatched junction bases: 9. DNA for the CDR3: TGTGCCAGCAGTTTCCTACCCGGGGGGAGGTACGAGCAGTACTTC. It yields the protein CASSFLPGGRYEQYF.

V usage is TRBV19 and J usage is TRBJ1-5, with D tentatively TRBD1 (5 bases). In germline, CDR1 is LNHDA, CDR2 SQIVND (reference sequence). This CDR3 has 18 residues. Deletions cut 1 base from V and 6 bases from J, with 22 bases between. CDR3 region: CASSIGGLRGPVSQPQHF. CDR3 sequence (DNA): TGTGCCAGTAGTATAGGTGGGCTAAGGGGACCGGTTAGTCAGCCCCAGCATTTT.

The CDR3 DNA reads TGTGCCAGCAGCCAAGATCTGGGGGAGGGGGCAGGCTATGGCTACACCTTC. It is translated as CASSQDLGEGAGYGYTF. J is TRBJ1-2 and V is TRBV4-2; 7 bases match TRBD1. Germline CDR1 and CDR2: LGHNA and YNFKEQ. This CDR3 is built from 17 residues. Germline trimming cut 0 bases from V and 4 bases from J; bases unmatched to any gene: 11.

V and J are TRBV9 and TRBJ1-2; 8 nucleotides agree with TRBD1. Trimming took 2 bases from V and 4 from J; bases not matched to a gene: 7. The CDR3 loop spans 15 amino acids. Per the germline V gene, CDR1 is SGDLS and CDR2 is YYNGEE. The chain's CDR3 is CASSVSQGAGYGYTF. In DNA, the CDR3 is TGTGCCAGCAGCGTGAGTCAGGGGGCGGGCTATGGCTACACCTTC.

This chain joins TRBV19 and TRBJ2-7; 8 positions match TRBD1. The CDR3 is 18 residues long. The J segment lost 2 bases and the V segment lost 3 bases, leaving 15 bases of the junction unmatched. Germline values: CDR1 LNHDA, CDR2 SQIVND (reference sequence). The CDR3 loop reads CASSIYGTGEGTTYEQYF. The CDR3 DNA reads TGTGCCAGTAGTATCTACGGGACAGGAGAGGGAACAACCTACGAGCAGTACTTC.